This T cell receptor beta chain comes out of a study of blood T cell repertoires in COVID-19. As for the study in general: Some COVID-19 samples were acute and others convalescent; all came from the United States, Italy and Spain.

The trim removed 1 base at V and 3 bases at J, leaving 2 bases unmatched. The CDR3 covers 15 residues. The germline CDR1 and CDR2 sequences are SGHAT and FQNNGV. Methods used by the authors: Amplifying reference gene primers gave estimates of nucleated cell counts. The protocol was immunoSEQ multiplex PCR, while the TCRdb copy is restricted to in-frame clones and leaves out a portion. V, J and clone size are those of that table, while D and trimming were read from the DNA. The profile covers 430,000 or so clones, with roughly 90% appearing a single time and about 2% taken by the ten largest. Residents of around 24 US areas, aged about 18 to 100 years, made up the participants. Participant reports of clinical history set cohort assignment.

The chain recombines TRBV11-2 with TRBJ1-5; 8 positions agree with TRBD1. The source of this sequence is a woman in her forties who had recovered from COVID-19. Material for sequencing was PBMCs or T cells enriched from blood (not recorded which). The CDR3, as DNA: TGTGCCAGCAGCTTAGGGACAGGGATCAATCAGCCCCAGCATTTT. Translated, it gives CASSLGTGINQPQHF.